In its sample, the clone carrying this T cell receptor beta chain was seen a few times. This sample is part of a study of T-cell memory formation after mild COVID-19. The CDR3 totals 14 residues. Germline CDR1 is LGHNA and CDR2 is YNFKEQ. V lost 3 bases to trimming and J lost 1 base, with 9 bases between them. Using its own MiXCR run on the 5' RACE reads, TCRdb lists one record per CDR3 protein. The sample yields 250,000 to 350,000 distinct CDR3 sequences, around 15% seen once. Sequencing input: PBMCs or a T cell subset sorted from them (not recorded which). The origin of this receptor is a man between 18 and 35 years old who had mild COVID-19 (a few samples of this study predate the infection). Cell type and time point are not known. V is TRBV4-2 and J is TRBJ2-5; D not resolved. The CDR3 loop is CASSHGLSQETQYF. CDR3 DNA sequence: TGTGCCAGCAGCCACGGGCTGTCCCAAGAGACCCAGTACTTC.